This entry features one T cell receptor beta chain sequence. Its antigen is unidentified. V lost 8 bases and J lost 8, with 18 bases in between. Germline V lookup: CDR1 MNHEY, CDR2 SMNVEV (reference sequence). This CDR3 contains 13 residues. The authors ran the immunoSEQ assay, v3.0, at survey level. TCRdb's copy holds only in-frame clones and misses some; the assay was immunoSEQ multiplex PCR. This table has 20,000 to 30,000 clones, about 86% appearing once. Every specimen held between about 0.9-11 million cryopreserved PBMC. These were thawed and washed before DNA extraction. The record originates from a study of long-term antiretroviral therapy in people with HIV. Study-level findings and limits: ART adherence, viral resistance and therapy changes were undocumented. Against controls, HIV repertoires showed narrower ranges of CDR3 length.

The material was unsorted PBMCs, obtained 3 years after starting antiretroviral therapy. This TCR was sampled from a man between 18 and 29 years old with HIV. The V call is TRBV27, the J call TRBJ1-2; D might be TRBD1 (5 bases). CDR3 in amino acids: CASSGQPRGGYTF. The CDR3 nucleotides read TGTGCCAGCTCCGGTCAGCCTCGGGGGGGCTACACCTTC.